This T cell receptor (beta chain) was sequenced for a study of blood T cell repertoires in COVID-19 (TCRdb year 2020). Turning to the overall study: Samples from collaborators originated in the United States, Italy and Spain and spanned both the acute and convalescent phases of COVID-19. The prospective study material was composed of cDNA or gDNA derived from T cells, B-cell-depleted T cells, or PBMCs. Deeply sampled blood TCRbeta repertoires from subjects exposed to, actively infected with, or recovered from COVID-19 were included in the dataset. A freely available public database, intended as a resource for researchers studying the immune response to SARS-CoV-2, is where the repertoires were released. The samples were drawn from the first 160 participants of the ongoing ImmuneRACE study and from 950 to 1,500 subjects provided by 6 global collaborators. A de-identified subject ID, COVID-19 status, age in years and sex were almost always included in the sample metadata. HLA class I and class II types, where available, came from metadata supplied by the sample provider rather than from assay-based typing.

TCRbeta CDR3 regions were amplified from genomic DNA using the immunoSEQ Assay, a bias-controlled multiplex PCR. The study's processing was this. Nucleated cell counts per sample were estimated from amplification of reference gene primers within the assay. Sequence reads were collapsed and filtered to measure the absolute abundance of every unique TCRbeta CDR3 rearrangement. For each sample, productive Simpson clonality was calculated by taking the square root of Simpson's diversity index across productive rearrangements. TCRdb carries this immuneACCESS record with in-frame sequences only. Its versions omit some clonotypes, under half of them owing to an unresolved V gene in the studies checked, with the rest unexplained. V and J calls and clone size follow that table, whereas D and trimming were derived from the DNA. For this sample there are approximately 190,000 clones; about four fifths appear just once. The ten largest make up more than 4.5% of the sample.

Whole blood was collected in K2EDTA tubes by collaborating institutions according to the institutions' own protocols. For TCRbeta analysis, collaborators shipped samples in one of three forms: frozen whole blood, isolated PBMCs, or DNA extracted from either of those sample types. Overall study outcomes, separate from this receptor: The quantity of clinical and demographic metadata differed by source and by participant and was supplied without curation.

The junction carries 19 bases between V and J, which are trimmed by 7 bases and 9 bases respectively. From its cysteine to its phenylalanine, the CDR3 spans 13 amino acids. This entry keeps only the CDR3 DNA: 39 bases, framed from base 1. Reading the germline V gene gives CDR1 SQVTM and CDR2 ANQGSEA. A remark on this clone: The antigen it recognizes is unknown. No per-base quality is available; no much larger clone lies one base away.

The sequencing sample was made of peripheral blood. The clonotype was recovered from a woman in her 70s with active or convalescent COVID-19. The rearrangement combines TRBV29-1 with TRBJ2-1; a tentative D match to TRBD2 spans 6 bases. Read as DNA, the sequence is TGCAGCGGGGCCGGAGGGATCCGCGGTGAGCAGTTCTTC. It encodes CSGAGGIRGEQFF.